The clone carrying this T cell receptor beta chain turned up a few times. Its antigen is not identified. The data are from a study of T-cell memory formation after mild COVID-19. Findings of the study overall: The authors left the SARS-CoV-2 specificity of second-wave clones peaking on day 37 unconfirmed. Pre-infection memory held some responding clones, suggesting pre-existing cross-reactive T cells responded.

The CDR3 runs to 17 residues. V lost 3 bases, J lost 5 bases, and 7 bases stayed unmatched. TCRdb itself ran the 5' RACE reads through MiXCR, one entry per CDR3 protein. This table holds about 450,000 distinct CDR3 sequences, 23% found once. The sequencing sample was made of PBMCs or a T cell subset sorted from them (not recorded which). J is TRBJ2-3 and V is TRBV12-3 or TRBV12-4, with 14 bases fitting TRBD2. This clonotype originated in an adult woman who had mild COVID-19 (a few samples of this study predate the infection). Cell type and time point are not known. This CDR3 is CASSLGLAGVTGDTQYF. CDR3 DNA: TGTGCCAGCAGTTTGGGACTAGCGGGAGTCACAGGAGATACGCAGTATTTT.